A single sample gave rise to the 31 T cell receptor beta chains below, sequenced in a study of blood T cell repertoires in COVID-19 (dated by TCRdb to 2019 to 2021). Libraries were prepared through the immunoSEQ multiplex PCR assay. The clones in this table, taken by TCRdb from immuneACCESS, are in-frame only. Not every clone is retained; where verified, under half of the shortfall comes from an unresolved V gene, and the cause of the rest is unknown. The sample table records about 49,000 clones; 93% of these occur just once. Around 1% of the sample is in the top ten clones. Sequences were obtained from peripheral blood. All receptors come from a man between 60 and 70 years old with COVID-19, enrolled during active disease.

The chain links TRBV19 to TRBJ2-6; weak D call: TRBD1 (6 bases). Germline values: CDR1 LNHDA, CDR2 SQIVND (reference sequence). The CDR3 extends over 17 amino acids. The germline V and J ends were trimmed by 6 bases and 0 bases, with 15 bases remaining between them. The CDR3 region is CASRKGDASSGANVLTF. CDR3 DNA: TGTGCCAGTAGGAAGGGGGATGCGAGCTCTGGGGCCAACGTCCTGACTTTC.

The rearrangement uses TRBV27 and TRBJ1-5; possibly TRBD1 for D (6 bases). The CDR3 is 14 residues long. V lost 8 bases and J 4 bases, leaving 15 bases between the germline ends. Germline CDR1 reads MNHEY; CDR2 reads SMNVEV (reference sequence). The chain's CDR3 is CASARGAPNQPQHF. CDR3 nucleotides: TGTGCCAGCGCCAGGGGAGCCCCAAATCAGCCCCAGCATTTT.

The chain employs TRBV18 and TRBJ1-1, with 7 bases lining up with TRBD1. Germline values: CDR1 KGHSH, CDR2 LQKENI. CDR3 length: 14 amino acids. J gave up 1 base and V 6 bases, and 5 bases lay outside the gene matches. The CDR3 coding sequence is TGTGCCAGCTCCCCGGCAGGGGGGAACACTGAAGCTTTCTTT. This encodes CASSPAGGNTEAFF.

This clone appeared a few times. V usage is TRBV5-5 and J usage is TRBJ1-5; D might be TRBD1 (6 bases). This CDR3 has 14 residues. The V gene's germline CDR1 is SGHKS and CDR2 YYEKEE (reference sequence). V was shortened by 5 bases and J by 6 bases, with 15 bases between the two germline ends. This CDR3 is CASSRAGGGQPQHF. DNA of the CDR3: TGTGCCAGCAGTCGTGCGGGAGGGGGTCAGCCCCAGCATTTT.

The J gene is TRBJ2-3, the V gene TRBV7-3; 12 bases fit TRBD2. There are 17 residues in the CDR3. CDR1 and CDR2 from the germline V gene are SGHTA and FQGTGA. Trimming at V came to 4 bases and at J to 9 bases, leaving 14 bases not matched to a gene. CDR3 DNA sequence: TGTGCCAGCAGCTCCAGCCCGACTAGCGGGAGAAGGGAGACGCAGTATTTT. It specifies CASSSSPTSGRRETQYF.

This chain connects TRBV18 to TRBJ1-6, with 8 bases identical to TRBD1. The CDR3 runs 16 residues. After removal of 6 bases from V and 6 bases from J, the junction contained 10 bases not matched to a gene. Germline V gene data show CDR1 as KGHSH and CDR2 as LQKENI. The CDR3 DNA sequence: TGTGCCAGCTCGGCAGGACAGGGAAGCGGTAATTCACCCCTCCACTTT. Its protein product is CASSAGQGSGNSPLHF.

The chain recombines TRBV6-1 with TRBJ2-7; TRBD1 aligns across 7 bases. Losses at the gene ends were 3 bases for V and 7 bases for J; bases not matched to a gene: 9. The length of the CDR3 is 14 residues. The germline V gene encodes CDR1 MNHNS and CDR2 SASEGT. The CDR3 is CASSDWQGVWEQYF. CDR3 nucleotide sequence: TGTGCCAGCAGTGATTGGCAGGGGGTGTGGGAGCAGTACTTC.

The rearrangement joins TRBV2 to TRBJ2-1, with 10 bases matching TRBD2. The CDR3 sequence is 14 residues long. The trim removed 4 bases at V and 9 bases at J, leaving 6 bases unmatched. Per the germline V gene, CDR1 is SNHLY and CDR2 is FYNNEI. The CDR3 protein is CASSGGLAWGEQFF. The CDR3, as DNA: TGTGCCAGCAGTGGGGGACTAGCGTGGGGTGAGCAGTTCTTC.

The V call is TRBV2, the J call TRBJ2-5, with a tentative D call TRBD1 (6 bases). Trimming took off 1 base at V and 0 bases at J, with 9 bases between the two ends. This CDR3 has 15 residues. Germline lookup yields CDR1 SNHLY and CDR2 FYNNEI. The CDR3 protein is CASSEGGHYQETQYF. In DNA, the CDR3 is TGTGCCAGCAGTGAAGGGGGACACTACCAAGAGACCCAGTACTTC.

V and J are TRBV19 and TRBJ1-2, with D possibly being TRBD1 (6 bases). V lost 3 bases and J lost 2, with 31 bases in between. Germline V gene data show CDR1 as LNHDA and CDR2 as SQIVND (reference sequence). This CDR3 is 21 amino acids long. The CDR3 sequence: CASSIDVGFWGGGRQNYGYTF. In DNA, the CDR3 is TGTGCCAGTAGTATCGATGTAGGATTTTGGGGAGGGGGACGACAAAACTATGGCTACACCTTC.

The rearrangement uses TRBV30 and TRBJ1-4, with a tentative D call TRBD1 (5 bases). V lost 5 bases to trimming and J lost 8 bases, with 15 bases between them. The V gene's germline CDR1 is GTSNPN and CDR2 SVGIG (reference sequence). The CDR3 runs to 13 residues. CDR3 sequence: CAWADWGREKLFF. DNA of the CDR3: TGTGCCTGGGCTGACTGGGGGAGGGAAAAACTGTTTTTT.

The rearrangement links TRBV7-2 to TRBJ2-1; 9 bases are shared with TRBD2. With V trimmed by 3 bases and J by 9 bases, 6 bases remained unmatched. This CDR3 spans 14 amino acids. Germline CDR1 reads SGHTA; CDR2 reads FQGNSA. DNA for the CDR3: TGTGCCAGCAGCTTCGGACTAGCGAGCCGTGAGCAGTTCTTC. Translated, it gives CASSFGLASREQFF.

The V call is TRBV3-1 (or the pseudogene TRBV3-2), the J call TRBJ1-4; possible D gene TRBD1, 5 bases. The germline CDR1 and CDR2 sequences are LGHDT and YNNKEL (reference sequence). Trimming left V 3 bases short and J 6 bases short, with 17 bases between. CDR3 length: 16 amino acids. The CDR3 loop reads CASSHDRRERYEKLFF. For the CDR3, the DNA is TGTGCCAGCAGCCATGACCGCAGGGAAAGATATGAAAAACTGTTTTTT.

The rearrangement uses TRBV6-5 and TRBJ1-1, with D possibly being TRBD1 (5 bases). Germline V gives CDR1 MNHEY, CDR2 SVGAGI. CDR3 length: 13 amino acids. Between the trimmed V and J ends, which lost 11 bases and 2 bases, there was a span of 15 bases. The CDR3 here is CAGRTGANTEAFF. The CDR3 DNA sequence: TGTGCCGGACGTACAGGAGCTAACACTGAAGCTTTCTTT.

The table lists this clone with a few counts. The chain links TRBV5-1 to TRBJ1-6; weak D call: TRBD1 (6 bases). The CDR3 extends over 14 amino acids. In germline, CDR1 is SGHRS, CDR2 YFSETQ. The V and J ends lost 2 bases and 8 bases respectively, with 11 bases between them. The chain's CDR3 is CASSFRDTDSPLHF. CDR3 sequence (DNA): TGCGCCAGCAGCTTCCGGGACACGGATTCACCCCTCCACTTT.

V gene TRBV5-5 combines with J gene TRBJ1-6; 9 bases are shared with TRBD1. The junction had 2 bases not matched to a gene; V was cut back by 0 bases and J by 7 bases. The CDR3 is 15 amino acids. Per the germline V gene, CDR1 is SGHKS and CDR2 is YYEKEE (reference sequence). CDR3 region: CASSLEGTGNSPLHF. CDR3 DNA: TGTGCCAGCAGCTTGGAGGGGACAGGGAATTCACCCCTCCACTTT.

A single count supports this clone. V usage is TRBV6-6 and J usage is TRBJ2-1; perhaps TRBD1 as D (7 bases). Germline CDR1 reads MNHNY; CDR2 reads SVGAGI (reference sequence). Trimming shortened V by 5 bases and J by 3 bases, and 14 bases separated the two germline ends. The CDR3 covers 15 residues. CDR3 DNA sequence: TGTGCCAGCAGTAACCAGGGGGGAAACTACAATGAGCAGTTCTTC. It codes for CASSNQGGNYNEQFF.

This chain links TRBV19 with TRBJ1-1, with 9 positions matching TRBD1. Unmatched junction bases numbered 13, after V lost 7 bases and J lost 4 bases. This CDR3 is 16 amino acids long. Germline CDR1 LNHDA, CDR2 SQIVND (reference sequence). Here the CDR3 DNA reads TGTGCCAGTAAGGCCGACCTCGGGACAGGGAGCACTGAAGCTTTCTTT. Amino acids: CASKADLGTGSTEAFF.

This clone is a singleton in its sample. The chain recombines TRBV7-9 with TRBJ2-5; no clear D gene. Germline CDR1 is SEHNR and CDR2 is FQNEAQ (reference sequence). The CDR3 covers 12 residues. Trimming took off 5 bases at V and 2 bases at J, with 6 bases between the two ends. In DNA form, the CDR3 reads TGTGCCAGCAGCCCGAGGCAAGAGACCCAGTACTTC. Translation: CASSPRQETQYF.

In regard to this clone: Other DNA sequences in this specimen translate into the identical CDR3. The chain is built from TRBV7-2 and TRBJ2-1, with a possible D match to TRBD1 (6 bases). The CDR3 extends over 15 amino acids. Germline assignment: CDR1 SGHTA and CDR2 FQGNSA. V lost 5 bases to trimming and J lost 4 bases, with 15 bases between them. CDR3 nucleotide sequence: TGTGCCAGCAGCCCACCCCCAGGGGTTTACAATGAGCAGTTCTTC. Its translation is CASSPPPGVYNEQFF.

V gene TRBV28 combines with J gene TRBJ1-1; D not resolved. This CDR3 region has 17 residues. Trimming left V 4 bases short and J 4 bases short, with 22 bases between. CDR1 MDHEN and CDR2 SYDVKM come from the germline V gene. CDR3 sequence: CASSSPEVTSYGTEAFF. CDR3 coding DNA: TGTGCCAGCAGTTCTCCGGAGGTCACGTCTTACGGCACTGAAGCTTTCTTT.

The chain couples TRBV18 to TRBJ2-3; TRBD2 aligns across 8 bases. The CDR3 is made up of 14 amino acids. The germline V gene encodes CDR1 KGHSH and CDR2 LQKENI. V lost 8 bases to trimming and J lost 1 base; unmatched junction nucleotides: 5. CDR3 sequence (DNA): TGTGCCAGCCGACCCGGGGGGGGCACAGATACGCAGTATTTT. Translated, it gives CASRPGGGTDTQYF.

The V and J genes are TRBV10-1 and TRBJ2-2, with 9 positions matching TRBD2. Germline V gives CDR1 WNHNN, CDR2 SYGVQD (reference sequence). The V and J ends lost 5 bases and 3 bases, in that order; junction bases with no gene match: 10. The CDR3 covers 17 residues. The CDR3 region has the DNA TGCGCCAGCAGTCGAGCGGGGGTAGCGGGGGACACCGGGGAGCTGTTTTTT. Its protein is CASSRAGVAGDTGELFF.

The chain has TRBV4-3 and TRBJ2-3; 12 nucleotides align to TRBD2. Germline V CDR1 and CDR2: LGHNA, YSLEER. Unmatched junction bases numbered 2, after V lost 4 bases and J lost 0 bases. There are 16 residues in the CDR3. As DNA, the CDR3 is TGCGCCAGCAGCCCGGGGACTAGCGGGAGCACAGATACGCAGTATTTT. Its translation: CASSPGTSGSTDTQYF.

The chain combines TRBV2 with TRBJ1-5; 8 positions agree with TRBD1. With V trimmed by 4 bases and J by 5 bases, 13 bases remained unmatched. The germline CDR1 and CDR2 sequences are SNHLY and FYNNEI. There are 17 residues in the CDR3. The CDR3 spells CASSGGSGGSPYQPQHF. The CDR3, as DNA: TGTGCCAGCAGTGGCGGGTCAGGGGGCAGCCCTTATCAGCCCCAGCATTTT.

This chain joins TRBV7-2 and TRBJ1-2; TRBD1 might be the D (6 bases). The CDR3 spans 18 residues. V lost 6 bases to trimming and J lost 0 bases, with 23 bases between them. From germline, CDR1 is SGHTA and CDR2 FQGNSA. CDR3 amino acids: CASRPPGPMGAANYGYTF. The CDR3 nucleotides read TGTGCCAGCAGGCCCCCCGGTCCTATGGGGGCTGCTAACTATGGCTACACCTTC.

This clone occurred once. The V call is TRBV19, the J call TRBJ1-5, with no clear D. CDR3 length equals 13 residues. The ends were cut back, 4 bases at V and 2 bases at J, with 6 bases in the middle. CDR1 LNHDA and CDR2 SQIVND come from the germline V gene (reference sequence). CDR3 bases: TGTGCCAGTAGTACGGGTGGCAATCAGCCCCAGCATTTT. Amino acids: CASSTGGNQPQHF. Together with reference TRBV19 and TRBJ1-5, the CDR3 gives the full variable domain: DGGITQSPKYLFRKEGQNVTLSCEQNLNHDAMYWYRQDPGQGLRLIYYSQIVNDFQKGDIAEGYSVSREKKESFPLTVTSAQKNPTAFYLCASSTGGNQPQHFGDGTRLSIL.

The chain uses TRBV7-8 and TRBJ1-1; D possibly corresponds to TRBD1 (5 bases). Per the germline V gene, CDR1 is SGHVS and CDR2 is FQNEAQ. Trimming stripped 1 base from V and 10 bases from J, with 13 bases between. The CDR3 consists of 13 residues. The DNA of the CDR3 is TGTGCCAGCAGCTTAGTCCAGGCGGGGCGAGCTTTCTTT. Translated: CASSLVQAGRAFF.

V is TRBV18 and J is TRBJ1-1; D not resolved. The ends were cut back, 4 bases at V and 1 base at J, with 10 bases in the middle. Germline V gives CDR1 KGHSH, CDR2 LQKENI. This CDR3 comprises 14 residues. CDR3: CASSLAGWNTEAFF. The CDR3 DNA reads TGTGCCAGCTCACTCGCGGGCTGGAACACTGAAGCTTTCTTT. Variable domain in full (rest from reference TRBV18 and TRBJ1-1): NAGVMQNPRHLVRRRGQEARLRCSPMKGHSHVYWYRQLPEEGLKFMVYLQKENIIDESGMPKERFSAEFPKEGPSILRIQQVVRGDSAAYFCASSLAGWNTEAFFGQGTRLTVV.

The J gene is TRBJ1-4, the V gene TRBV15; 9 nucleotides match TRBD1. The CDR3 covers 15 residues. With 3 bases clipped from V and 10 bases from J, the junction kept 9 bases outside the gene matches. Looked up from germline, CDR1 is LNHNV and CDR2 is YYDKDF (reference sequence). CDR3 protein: CATSSKQGAMGKLFF. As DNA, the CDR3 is TGTGCCACCAGCAGTAAACAGGGGGCGATGGGAAAACTGTTTTTT. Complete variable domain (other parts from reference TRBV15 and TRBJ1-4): DAMVIQNPRYQVTQFGKPVTLSCSQTLNHNVMYWYQQKSSQAPKLLFHYYDKDFNNEADTPDNFQSRRPNTSFCFLDIRSPGLGDTAMYLCATSSKQGAMGKLFFGSGTQLSVL.

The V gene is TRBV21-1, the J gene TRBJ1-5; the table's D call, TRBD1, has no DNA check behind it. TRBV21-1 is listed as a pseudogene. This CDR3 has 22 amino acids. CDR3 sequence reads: CASSFRDMAYLLGSYSNQPQHF. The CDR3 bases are TGTGCCAGCAGCTTCCGGGACATGGCGTATTTGCTGGGGTCTTATAGCAATCAGCCCCAGCATTTT.